This entry lists 10 T cell receptor beta chains sequenced from one sample in a study of CD4 T cells in relation to SARS-CoV-2 and coronaviruses. The antigens these receptors bind are not known. The repertoire was sequenced with immunoSEQ multiplex PCR; TCRdb's copy has only in-frame clones and lacks some. Found here are tens of thousands of clones, 72% of them singletons; the top ten hold roughly 16%. The unexposed donors gave CD4+ T cells in about 2011-2018, prior to COVID-19. Isolation of CD4+ T cells took place after roughly nine days in culture. The sequenced sample was CD4+ T cells from PBMCs, cultured in vitro. The receptors come from a human donor in good health.

This chain links TRBV29-1 with TRBJ1-1; the match to TRBD1 covers 8 bases. This CDR3 is built from 13 residues. V trimming: 6 bases; J trimming: 1 base; junction bases outside the gene matches: 4. Germline loops: CDR1 SQVTM, CDR2 ANQGSEA. CDR3 sequence reads: CSVGQARNTEAFF. CDR3 nucleotide sequence: TGCAGCGTGGGACAGGCAAGGAACACTGAAGCTTTCTTT.

The CDR3 sequence: CASSLNPGAGTLNTIYF. The DNA of the CDR3 is TGCGCCAGCAGCTTAAACCCAGGGGCAGGCACCCTAAACACCATATATTTT. J is TRBJ1-3 and V is TRBV5-1; D may be TRBD1 (6 bases). Deletions cut 2 bases from V and 6 bases from J, with 21 bases between. The CDR3 spans 17 residues. Germline CDR1 is SGHRS and CDR2 is YFSETQ.

The chain uses TRBV6-6 and TRBJ2-7; D may be TRBD1 or TRBD2 (6 bases each). In germline, CDR1 is MNHNY, CDR2 SVGAGI (reference sequence). There are 13 residues in the CDR3. V was cut by 2 bases and J by 6 bases, with 11 bases left in between. The chain's CDR3 is CASSYVRGGEQYF. CDR3 sequence (DNA): TGTGCCAGCAGTTACGTCAGGGGAGGCGAGCAGTACTTC.

The sample holds a few counts of this clone. The chain has TRBV18 and TRBJ2-5, with no clear D. CDR3 size: 14 residues. Trimming stripped 0 bases from V and 5 bases from J, with 10 bases between. Germline CDR1 is KGHSH and CDR2 is LQKENI. CDR3 coding DNA: TGTGCCAGCTCACCACCGAACAGTCAGGAGACCCAGTACTTC. It translates to CASSPPNSQETQYF.

This clone has just one count. The J gene is TRBJ2-4, the V gene TRBV5-1; 15 bases are a match to TRBD2. V lost 0 bases, J lost 0 bases, and 4 bases stayed unmatched. This CDR3 is built from 19 residues. Germline lookup yields CDR1 SGHRS and CDR2 YFSETQ. CDR3: CASSLAGLAGGIAKNIQYF. CDR3 nucleotides: TGCGCCAGCAGCTTGGCCGGACTAGCGGGAGGGATAGCCAAAAACATTCAGTACTTC.

The chain couples TRBV27 to TRBJ2-1; 7 bases agree with TRBD2. Germline V gene lookup returns CDR1 MNHEY and CDR2 SMNVEV (reference sequence). This CDR3 has 19 amino acids. The V gene end was trimmed by 2 bases and the J gene end by 7 bases; junction bases not matched to a gene: 20. The DNA for the CDR3 is TGTGCCAGCAGTTTAGGGGAGGGGCAAGCCTCCTTACAATGGAATGAGCAGTTCTTC. The encoded protein is CASSLGEGQASLQWNEQFF.

In this sample, this clone turned up once. V and J are TRBV3-1 (or the pseudogene TRBV3-2) and TRBJ2-5; D is possibly TRBD2 (6 bases). The CDR3 is 16 amino acids. The ends were cut back, 1 base at V and 5 bases at J, with 17 bases in the middle. Per germline, CDR1 LGHDT and CDR2 YNNKEL (reference sequence). CDR3 bases: TGTGCCAGCAGCCAAGTTAGCGCGGGGAGCGGGGAGACCCAGTACTTC. Translation gives CASSQVSAGSGETQYF.

CDR3 DNA sequence: TGTGCCAGCAGTGAGGTAGCGGGAGGGCCGCCGTTCTTC. Translation: CASSEVAGGPPFF. V is TRBV2 and J is TRBJ2-1; 11 bases are shared with TRBD2. CDR1 and CDR2 from the germline V gene are SNHLY and FYNNEI. V dropped 3 bases and J dropped 15; count of bases not matched to a gene: 7. The CDR3 runs 13 residues.

The rearrangement links TRBV10-1 to TRBJ2-7, with D possibly being TRBD2 (5 bases). The CDR3 is 13 residues long. In germline, CDR1 is WNHNN, CDR2 SYGVQD (reference sequence). V was trimmed by 6 bases and J by 6 bases, leaving 15 bases between them. This chain's CDR3 is CASRPGPAGEQYF. The CDR3 region has the DNA TGCGCCAGCAGACCGGGCCCGGCGGGCGAGCAGTACTTC.

This clone appeared a single time. The CDR3 loop reads CSGSDASGGTGELFF. In DNA, the CDR3 is TGCAGCGGGTCAGACGCGTCTGGCGGGACCGGGGAGCTGTTTTTT. This chain uses TRBV29-1 with TRBJ2-2; tentatively, D is TRBD2 (5 bases). V dropped 7 bases and J dropped 5 bases, with 20 bases sitting between them. Germline values: CDR1 SQVTM, CDR2 ANQGSEA. The CDR3 has 15 amino acids.